This T cell receptor (beta chain) was profiled in a study of T cell responses to AZD1222 COVID-19 vaccine. Study summary: Pooled together were second doses at about 4 or about 12 weeks. Points from the study as a whole: The breadth and depth of Spike-specific TCRs increased once two AZD1222 doses had been given.

The ends lost 5 bases at V and 10 bases at J; junction bases unmatched: 15. Germline V gene sequence: CDR1 SGHTA, CDR2 FQGNSA. CDR3 size: 16 residues. As concerns this clone: What it binds is unknown.

Only in-frame clones appear in the TCRdb table, and some are missing; sequencing was by immunoSEQ multiplex PCR. The sample lists about 170,000 clones, approximately 90% occurring once. The rearrangement uses TRBV7-2 and TRBJ1-1; 11 positions agree with TRBD1. This TCR was recovered from an adult in good health. Sequenced here: peripheral blood, sampled on day 0 of AZD1222 vaccination. The CDR3 DNA reads as TGTGCCAGCAGCCCCCTGCAGGGACAGGGGGTTTTTGGAGCTTTCTTT. Its translation: CASSPLQGQGVFGAFF.